This T cell receptor beta chain is from a study of T cells in tumors and immune-related adverse events. Clones were read by immunoSEQ multiplex PCR, and TCRdb kept only the in-frame ones, dropping some. The sample lists about 11,000 clones; roughly 92% were seen once. This CDR3 region has 14 residues. The V end was cut by 7 bases, the J end by 4 bases, with 15 bases between. Per the germline V gene, CDR1 is LNHDA and CDR2 is SQIVND (reference sequence). This chain links TRBV19 with TRBJ2-3, with no clear D. The sequence came from a female donor with metastatic renal cell carcinoma. This sample comprised lymph node tissue, obtained from a patient treated with anti-PD-1 therapy. CDR3: CASMSLGGPDTQYF. The CDR3 DNA is TGTGCCAGTATGTCCCTGGGTGGCCCAGATACGCAGTATTTT.